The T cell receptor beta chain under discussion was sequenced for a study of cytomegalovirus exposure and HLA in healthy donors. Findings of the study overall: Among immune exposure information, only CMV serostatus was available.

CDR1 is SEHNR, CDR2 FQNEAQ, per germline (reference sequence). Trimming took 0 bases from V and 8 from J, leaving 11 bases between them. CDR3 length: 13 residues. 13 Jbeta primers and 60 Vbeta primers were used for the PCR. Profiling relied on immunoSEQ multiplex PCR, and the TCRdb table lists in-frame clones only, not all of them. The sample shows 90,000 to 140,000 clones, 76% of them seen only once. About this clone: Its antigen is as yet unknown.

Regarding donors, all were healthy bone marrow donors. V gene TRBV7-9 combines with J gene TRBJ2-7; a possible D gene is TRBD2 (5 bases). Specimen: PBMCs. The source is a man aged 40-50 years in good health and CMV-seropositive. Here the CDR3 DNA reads TGTGCCAGCAGCTTAGCCCGGGAACCCAAGCAGTACTTC. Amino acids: CASSLAREPKQYF.